These T cell receptor beta chains were read from a single sample in a study of cytomegalovirus exposure and HLA in healthy donors. Profiling relied on immunoSEQ multiplex PCR, and the TCRdb table lists in-frame clones only, not all of them. Among about 130,000 clones listed, 82% were seen once. Sequencing was done on a sample of PBMCs. Receptors were obtained from a boy under 10 years old in good health and CMV-seronegative. Each CDR3 is given with its conserved first and last residue. Each record gives: J gene, V gene, clone size, D gene, CDR3 length, CDR3 protein, CDR3 DNA. A D gene is named only where the DNA matches it firmly. Rows may omit the clone size; those that give it use once, few, many or a size class.

J: TRBJ2-7
V: TRBV7-3
size: NA
D: TRBD1
length: 14
CDR3: CASSTGTGGYEQYF
DNA: TGTGCCAGCAGCACCGGGACAGGGGGCTACGAGCAGTACTTC

J: TRBJ2-5
V: TRBV4-1
size: NA
D: NA
length: 17
CDR3: CASSQDQSPVGRETQYF
DNA: TGCGCCAGCAGCCAAGATCAGTCGCCCGTTGGGAGGGAGACCCAGTACTTC

J: TRBJ2-5
V: TRBV7-9
size: NA
D: NA
length: 13
CDR3: CASSLTVQETQYF
DNA: TGTGCCAGCAGCTTGACAGTTCAAGAGACCCAGTACTTC

J: TRBJ2-5
V: TRBV7-7
size: once
D: NA
length: 12
CDR3: CASGLGPETQYF
DNA: TGTGCTAGCGGCTTGGGGCCGGAGACCCAGTACTTC

J: TRBJ2-1
V: TRBV29-1
size: NA
D: NA
length: 16
CDR3: CSVEAGTESSYNEQFF
DNA: TGCAGCGTTGAGGCCGGGACTGAATCTTCCTACAATGAGCAGTTCTTC

J: TRBJ1-5
V: TRBV5-6
size: NA
D: NA
length: 15
CDR3: CASSLAAAFNQPQHF
DNA: TGTGCCAGCAGCTTGGCCGCGGCCTTCAATCAGCCCCAGCATTTT

J: TRBJ2-5
V: TRBV7-2
size: NA
D: TRBD2
length: 14
CDR3: CASSLLAGQETQYF
DNA: TGTGCCAGCAGCTTACTAGCGGGGCAAGAGACCCAGTACTTC

J: TRBJ2-7
V: TRBV5-3
size: NA
D: TRBD1
length: 14
CDR3: CARSLLGGDYEQYF
DNA: TGTGCCAGAAGCTTACTAGGGGGCGACTACGAGCAGTACTTC

J: TRBJ1-2
V: TRBV5-5
size: NA
D: TRBD1
length: 15
CDR3: CASSLQGEHDYGYTF
DNA: TGTGCCAGCAGCTTACAGGGGGAGCACGACTATGGCTACACCTTC

J: TRBJ2-5
V: TRBV19
size: NA
D: TRBD2
length: 16
CDR3: CASTEEIAGRGETQYF
DNA: TGTGCCAGTACGGAGGAGATAGCGGGAAGGGGAGAGACCCAGTACTTC

J: TRBJ1-5
V: TRBV6-6
size: NA
D: TRBD1
length: 15
CDR3: CASHHIRGQDQPQHF
DNA: TGTGCCAGCCATCACATTCGGGGACAGGATCAGCCCCAGCATTTT

J: TRBJ1-2
V: TRBV2
size: NA
D: TRBD1
length: 15
CDR3: CASILPDRRDYGYTF
DNA: TGTGCCAGCATTCTCCCGGACAGGCGAGACTATGGCTACACCTTC

J: TRBJ2-7
V: TRBV6-6
size: NA
D: NA
length: 13
CDR3: CASSYPGLYEQYF
DNA: TGTGCCAGCAGTTACCCAGGTCTCTACGAGCAGTACTTC

J: TRBJ2-1
V: TRBV11-2
size: once
D: TRBD2
length: 16
CDR3: CASSPGVASGGYEQFF
DNA: TGTGCCAGCAGCCCTGGGGTGGCTAGCGGGGGCTATGAGCAGTTCTTC

J: TRBJ2-1
V: TRBV2
size: NA
D: TRBD1
length: 16
CDR3: CASSASQGTSYNEQFF
DNA: TGTGCCAGCAGTGCATCACAGGGGACCTCCTACAATGAGCAGTTCTTC

J: TRBJ2-7
V: TRBV25-1
size: few
D: NA
length: 17
CDR3: CASSEGAGAPVSHEQYF
DNA: TGTGCCAGCAGTGAAGGGGCGGGGGCCCCCGTGTCCCACGAGCAGTACTTC

J: TRBJ1-4
V: TRBV7-9
size: once
D: TRBD1
length: 17
CDR3: CASSLKGQRFTNEKLFF
DNA: TGTGCCAGCAGCTTAAAGGGACAGCGGTTCACTAATGAAAAACTGTTTTTT

J: TRBJ1-3
V: TRBV9
size: NA
D: NA
length: 13
CDR3: CASGGNSGNTIYF
DNA: TGTGCCAGCGGGGGCAACTCTGGAAACACCATATATTTT

J: TRBJ2-3
V: TRBV6-1
size: few
D: TRBD1
length: 15
CDR3: CASSWRDRGTDTQYF
DNA: TGTGCCAGCAGTTGGCGGGACAGGGGAACAGATACGCAGTATTTT

J: TRBJ1-1
V: TRBV6-4
size: NA
D: NA
length: 14
CDR3: CASSARAGNTEAFF
DNA: TGTGCCAGCAGTGCCAGGGCCGGGAACACTGAAGCTTTCTTT

J: TRBJ1-1
V: TRBV13
size: few
D: NA
length: 14
CDR3: CASSPPTRGTEAFF
DNA: TGTGCCAGCAGCCCACCCACCAGGGGTACTGAAGCTTTCTTT

J: TRBJ1-1
V: TRBV11-2
size: NA
D: TRBD1
length: 16
CDR3: CASSLGGQVMNTEAFF
DNA: TGTGCCAGCAGCTTAGGGGGACAGGTCATGAACACTGAAGCTTTCTTT

J: TRBJ2-7
V: TRBV7-6
size: once
D: NA
length: 14
CDR3: CASTPETGRDEQYF
DNA: TGTGCCAGCACCCCTGAGACAGGTCGCGACGAGCAGTACTTC

J: TRBJ1-2
V: TRBV29-1
size: NA
D: NA
length: 13
CDR3: CSADIDRGYGYTF
DNA: TGCAGCGCAGATATAGATAGGGGCTATGGCTACACCTTC

J: TRBJ1-2
V: TRBV6-4
size: NA
D: TRBD1
length: 14
CDR3: CASSPGQGNYGYTF
DNA: TGCGCCAGCAGTCCGGGACAGGGGAACTATGGCTACACCTTC

J: TRBJ1-4
V: TRBV7-9
size: few
D: TRBD1
length: 14
CDR3: CASSFQGANEKLFF
DNA: TGTGCCAGCAGCTTTCAGGGGGCGAATGAAAAACTGTTTTTT

J: TRBJ2-3
V: TRBV23-1
size: NA
D: TRBD2
length: 23
CDR3: CASSGVGGSARGTSGTSTDTQYF
DNA: TGCGCCAGCAGCGGGGTCGGGGGTTCCGCAAGGGGGACTAGCGGGACTTCCACAGATACGCAGTATTTT

J: TRBJ1-2
V: TRBV4-1
size: NA
D: NA
length: 14
CDR3: CASSLSSDPYGYTF
DNA: TGCGCCAGCAGCCTCAGCAGCGATCCCTATGGCTACACCTTC

J: TRBJ2-7
V: TRBV27
size: NA
D: NA
length: 13
CDR3: CASSADSDYEQYF
DNA: TGTGCCAGCAGTGCGGACAGCGACTACGAGCAGTACTTC

J: TRBJ2-1
V: TRBV2
size: NA
D: NA
length: 11
CDR3: CASSPSNEQFF
DNA: TGTGCCAGCAGCCCTTCCAATGAGCAGTTCTTC

J: TRBJ2-6
V: TRBV4-3
size: many
D: NA
length: 16
CDR3: CASSQEAGSGANVLTF
DNA: TGCGCCAGCAGCCAAGAGGCAGGCTCTGGGGCCAACGTCCTGACTTTC

J: TRBJ2-7
V: TRBV7-8
size: NA
D: NA
length: 13
CDR3: CASRFSLGDEQYF
DNA: TGTGCCAGCAGGTTCTCTTTGGGCGACGAGCAGTACTTC

J: TRBJ2-3
V: TRBV5-4
size: NA
D: NA
length: 12
CDR3: CASSWGADTQYF
DNA: TGTGCCAGCAGCTGGGGGGCAGATACGCAGTATTTT

J: TRBJ1-2
V: TRBV6-1
size: once
D: TRBD1
length: 14
CDR3: CASSGLQGARGYTF
DNA: TGTGCCAGCAGTGGACTCCAGGGGGCCCGGGGCTACACCTTC

J: TRBJ2-7
V: TRBV5-6
size: once
D: TRBD1
length: 16
CDR3: CASSLETGGLLGEQYF
DNA: TGTGCCAGCAGCTTGGAAACAGGGGGCCTCTTGGGCGAGCAGTACTTC

J: TRBJ2-2
V: TRBV5-6
size: NA
D: NA
length: 18
CDR3: CASSYYEPWTVWTGELFF
DNA: TGTGCCAGCAGCTACTACGAGCCCTGGACAGTCTGGACCGGGGAGCTGTTTTTT

J: TRBJ2-7
V: TRBV19
size: NA
D: NA
length: 14
CDR3: CASSEGSSSYEQYF
DNA: TGTGCCAGTAGTGAAGGGAGCAGCTCCTACGAGCAGTACTTC

J: TRBJ2-2
V: TRBV7-2
size: NA
D: TRBD1
length: 15
CDR3: CASSGQVANTGELFF
DNA: TGTGCCAGCAGCGGACAGGTCGCGAACACCGGGGAGCTGTTTTTT

J: TRBJ1-1
V: TRBV18
size: NA
D: TRBD1
length: 14
CDR3: CASSETGMDTEAFF
DNA: TGTGCCAGCTCAGAGACAGGGATGGACACTGAAGCTTTCTTT

J: TRBJ1-5
V: TRBV7-2
size: NA
D: NA
length: 15
CDR3: CASSPAGTPDQPQHF
DNA: TGTGCCAGCAGCCCGGCCGGGACTCCCGATCAGCCCCAGCATTTT

J: TRBJ2-1
V: TRBV7-9
size: NA
D: NA
length: 15
CDR3: CASSLRQAVYNEQFF
DNA: TGTGCCAGCAGTCTTAGGCAGGCCGTTTACAATGAGCAGTTCTTC

J: TRBJ2-7
V: TRBV11-2
size: NA
D: TRBD1
length: 15
CDR3: CASSSSGQGGYEQYF
DNA: TGTGCCAGCAGCTCGTCGGGACAGGGAGGCTACGAGCAGTACTTC

J: TRBJ2-3
V: TRBV2
size: NA
D: TRBD2
length: 17
CDR3: CASSEGTSGTNTDTQYF
DNA: TGTGCCAGCAGTGAAGGGACTAGCGGGACCAACACAGATACGCAGTATTTT

J: TRBJ1-4
V: TRBV13
size: NA
D: NA
length: 14
CDR3: CASSLKGEVEKLFF
DNA: TGTGCCAGCAGCTTAAAAGGGGAGGTTGAAAAACTGTTTTTT

J: TRBJ1-4
V: TRBV7-9
size: NA
D: TRBD1
length: 15
CDR3: CASRRQGAPNEKLFF
DNA: TGTGCCAGCAGAAGACAGGGGGCCCCGAATGAAAAACTGTTTTTT

J: TRBJ2-3
V: TRBV29-1
size: NA
D: NA
length: 12
CDR3: CSVAQITDTQYF
DNA: TGCAGCGTTGCCCAGATCACAGATACGCAGTATTTT

J: TRBJ1-3
V: TRBV10-3
size: NA
D: TRBD1
length: 14
CDR3: CAISDRGNGNTIYF
DNA: TGTGCCATCAGCGACAGGGGGAATGGAAACACCATATATTTT